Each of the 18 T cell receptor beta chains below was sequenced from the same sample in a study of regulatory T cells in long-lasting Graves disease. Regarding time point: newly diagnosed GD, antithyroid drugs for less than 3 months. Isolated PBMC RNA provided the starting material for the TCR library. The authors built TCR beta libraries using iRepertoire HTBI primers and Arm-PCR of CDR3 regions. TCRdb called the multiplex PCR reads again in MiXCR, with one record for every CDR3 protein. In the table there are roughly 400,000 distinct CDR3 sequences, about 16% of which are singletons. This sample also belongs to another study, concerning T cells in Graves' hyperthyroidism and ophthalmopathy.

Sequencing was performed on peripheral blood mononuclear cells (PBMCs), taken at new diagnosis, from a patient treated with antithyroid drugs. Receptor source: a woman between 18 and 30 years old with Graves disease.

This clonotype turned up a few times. CDR3 sequence reads: CASSRGEGHTEAFF. In DNA form, the CDR3 reads TGTGCCAGCAGTCGTGGAGAGGGCCACACTGAAGCTTTCTTT. This chain joins TRBV6-1 and TRBJ1-1; D remains ambiguous. V lost 5 bases to trimming and J lost 3 bases, with 13 bases between them. Germline lookup yields CDR1 MNHNS and CDR2 SASEGT. The length of the CDR3 is 14 residues.

The CDR3 sequence is CASIHNTGELFF. Written as DNA, the CDR3 is TGTGCCAGCATCCATAACACCGGGGAGCTGTTTTTT. The chain couples TRBV6-1 to TRBJ2-2; D call uncertain. The CDR3 runs to 12 residues. V lost 7 bases and J lost 2, with 5 bases in between. Germline lookup yields CDR1 MNHNS and CDR2 SASEGT.

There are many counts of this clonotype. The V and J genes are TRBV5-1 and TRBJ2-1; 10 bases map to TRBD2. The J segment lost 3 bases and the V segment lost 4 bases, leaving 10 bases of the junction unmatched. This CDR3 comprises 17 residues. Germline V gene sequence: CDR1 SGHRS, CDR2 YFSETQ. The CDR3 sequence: CASSGSSGSFYYNEQFF. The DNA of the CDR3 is TGCGCCAGCAGCGGATCTAGCGGGAGCTTCTACTACAATGAGCAGTTCTTC.

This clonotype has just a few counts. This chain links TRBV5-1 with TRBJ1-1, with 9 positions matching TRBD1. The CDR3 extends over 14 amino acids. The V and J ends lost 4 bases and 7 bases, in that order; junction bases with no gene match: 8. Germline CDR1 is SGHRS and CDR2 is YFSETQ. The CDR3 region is CASSPGTGLDEAFF. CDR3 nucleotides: TGCGCCAGCAGCCCCGGGACAGGGCTGGATGAAGCTTTCTTT. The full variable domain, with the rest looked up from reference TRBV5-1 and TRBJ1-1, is KAGVTQTPRYLIKTRGQQVTLSCSPISGHRSVSWYQQTPGQGLQFLFEYFSETQRNKGNFPGRFSGRQFSNSRSEMNVSTLELGDSALYLCASSPGTGLDEAFFGQGTRLTVV.

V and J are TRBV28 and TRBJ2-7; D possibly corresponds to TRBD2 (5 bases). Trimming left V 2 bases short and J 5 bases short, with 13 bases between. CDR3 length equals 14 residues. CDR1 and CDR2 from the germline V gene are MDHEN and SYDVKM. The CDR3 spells CASSLRGSVHEQYF. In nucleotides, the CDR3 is TGTGCCAGCAGTTTAAGAGGGAGCGTCCACGAGCAGTACTTC. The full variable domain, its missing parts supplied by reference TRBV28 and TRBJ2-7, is DVKVTQSSRYLVKRTGEKVFLECVQDMDHENMFWYRQDPGLGLRLIYFSYDVKMKEKGDIPEGYSVSREKKERFSLILESASTNQTSMYLCASSLRGSVHEQYFGPGTRLTVT.

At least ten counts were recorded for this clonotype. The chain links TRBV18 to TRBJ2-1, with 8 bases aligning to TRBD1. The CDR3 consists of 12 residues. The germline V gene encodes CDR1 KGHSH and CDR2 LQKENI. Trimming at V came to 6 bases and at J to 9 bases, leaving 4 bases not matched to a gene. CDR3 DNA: TGTGCCAGCTCGGACAGGGTACGTGAGCAGTTCTTC. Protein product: CASSDRVREQFF.

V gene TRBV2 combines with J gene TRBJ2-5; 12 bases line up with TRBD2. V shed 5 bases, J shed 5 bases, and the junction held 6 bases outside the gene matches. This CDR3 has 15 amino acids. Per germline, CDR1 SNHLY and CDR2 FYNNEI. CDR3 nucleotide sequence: TGTGCCAGCAGTCGACTAGCGGGAGTGTGGGAGACCCAGTACTTC. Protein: CASSRLAGVWETQYF. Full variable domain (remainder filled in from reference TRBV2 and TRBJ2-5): EPEVTQTPSHQVTQMGQEVILRCVPISNHLYFYWYRQILGQKVEFLVSFYNNEISEKSEIFDDQFSVERPDGSNFTLKIRSTKLEDSAMYFCASSRLAGVWETQYFGPGTRLLVL.

DNA of the CDR3: TGTGCCAGTAGTTACCGGGACAGATTATACGAGCAGTACTTC. Protein sequence: CASSYRDRLYEQYF. The rearrangement uses TRBV19 and TRBJ2-7, with TRBD1 identical over 7 bases. Trimming at V came to 5 bases and at J to 4 bases, leaving 8 bases not matched to a gene. CDR3 length: 14 amino acids. Germline CDR1 and CDR2: LNHDA and SQIVND (reference sequence).

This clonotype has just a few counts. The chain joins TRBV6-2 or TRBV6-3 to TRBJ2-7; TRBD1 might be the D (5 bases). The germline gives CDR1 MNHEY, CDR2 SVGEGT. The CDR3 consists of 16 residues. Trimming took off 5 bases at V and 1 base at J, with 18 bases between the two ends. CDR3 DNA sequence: TGTGCCAGCAGTGCCCAGGGCGAACGGATTTCCTACGAGCAGTACTTC. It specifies CASSAQGERISYEQYF.

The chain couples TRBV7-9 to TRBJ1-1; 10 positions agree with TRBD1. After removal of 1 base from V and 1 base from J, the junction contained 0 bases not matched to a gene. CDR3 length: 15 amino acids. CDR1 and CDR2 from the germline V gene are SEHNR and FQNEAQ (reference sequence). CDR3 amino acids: CASSLGDRGNTEAFF. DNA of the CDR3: TGTGCCAGCAGCTTAGGGGACAGGGGGAACACTGAAGCTTTCTTT. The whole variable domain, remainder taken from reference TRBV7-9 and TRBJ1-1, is DTGVSQNPRHKITKRGQNVTFRCDPISEHNRLYWYRQTLGQGPEFLTYFQNEAQLEKSRLLSDRFSAERPKGSFSTLEIQRTEQGDSAMYLCASSLGDRGNTEAFFGQGTRLTVV.

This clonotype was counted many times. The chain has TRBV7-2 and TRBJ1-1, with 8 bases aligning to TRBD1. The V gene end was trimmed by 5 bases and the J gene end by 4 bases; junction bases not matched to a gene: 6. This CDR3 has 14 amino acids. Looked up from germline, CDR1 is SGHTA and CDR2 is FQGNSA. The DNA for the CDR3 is TGTGCCAGCAGCGCCCTTACAGGGGGCACTGAAGCTTTCTTT. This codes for CASSALTGGTEAFF.

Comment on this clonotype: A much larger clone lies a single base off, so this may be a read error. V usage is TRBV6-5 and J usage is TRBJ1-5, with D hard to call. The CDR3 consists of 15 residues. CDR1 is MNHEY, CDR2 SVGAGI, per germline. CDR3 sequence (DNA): TGTGCCGGCAGTTACTCGGTTGGAAGCAATCAGCCCCAGCATTTT. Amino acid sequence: CAGSYSVGSNQPQHF.

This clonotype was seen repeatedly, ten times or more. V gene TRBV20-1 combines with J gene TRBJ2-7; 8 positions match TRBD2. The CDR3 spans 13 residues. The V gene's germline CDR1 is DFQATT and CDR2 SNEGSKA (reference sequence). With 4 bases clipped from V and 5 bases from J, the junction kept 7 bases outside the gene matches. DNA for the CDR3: TGCAGTGCTAAAAGCGGGAGCGGCCACGAGCAGTACTTC. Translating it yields CSAKSGSGHEQYF.

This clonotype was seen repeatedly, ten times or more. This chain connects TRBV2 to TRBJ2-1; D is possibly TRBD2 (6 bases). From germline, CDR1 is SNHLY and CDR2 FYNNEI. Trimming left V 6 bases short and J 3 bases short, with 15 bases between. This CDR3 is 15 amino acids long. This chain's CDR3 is CASRKTRGDYNEQFF. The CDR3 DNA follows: TGTGCCAGCAGGAAGACTAGAGGGGACTACAATGAGCAGTTCTTC.

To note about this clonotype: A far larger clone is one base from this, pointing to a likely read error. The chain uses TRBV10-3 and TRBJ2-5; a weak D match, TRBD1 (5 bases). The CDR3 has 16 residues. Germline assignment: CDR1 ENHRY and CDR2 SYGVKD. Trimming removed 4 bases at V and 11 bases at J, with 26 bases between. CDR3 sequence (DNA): TGTGCCATCAGTGTTCCTTCAGGGAATAGACCGAATGAGCAGTACTTC. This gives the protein CAISVPSGNRPNEQYF.

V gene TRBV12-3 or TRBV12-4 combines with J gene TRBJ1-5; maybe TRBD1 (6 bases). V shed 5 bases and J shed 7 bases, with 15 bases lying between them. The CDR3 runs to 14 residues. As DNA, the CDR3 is TGTGCCAGCAGTCTCCTACAGGGTTCCCAGCCCCAGCATTTT. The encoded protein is CASSLLQGSQPQHF.

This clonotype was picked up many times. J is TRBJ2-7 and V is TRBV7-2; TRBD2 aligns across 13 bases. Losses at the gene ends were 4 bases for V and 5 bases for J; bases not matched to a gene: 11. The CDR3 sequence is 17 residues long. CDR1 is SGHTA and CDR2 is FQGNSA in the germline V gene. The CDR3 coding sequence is TGTGCCAGCAGCTCCTCGATACTAGCGGGAGGGCGGCACGAGCAGTACTTC. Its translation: CASSSSILAGGRHEQYF.

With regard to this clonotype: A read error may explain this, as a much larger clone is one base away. The CDR3 DNA reads as TGTGCCAGCAGCCGACAGTGGGATGAGCAGTACTTC. Its translation: CASSRQWDEQYF. The chain combines TRBV2 with TRBJ2-5, with a tentative D call TRBD1 (5 bases). The germline V and J ends were trimmed by 6 bases and 11 bases, with 16 bases remaining between them. The CDR3 is 12 amino acids. Looked up from germline, CDR1 is SNHLY and CDR2 is FYNNEI.